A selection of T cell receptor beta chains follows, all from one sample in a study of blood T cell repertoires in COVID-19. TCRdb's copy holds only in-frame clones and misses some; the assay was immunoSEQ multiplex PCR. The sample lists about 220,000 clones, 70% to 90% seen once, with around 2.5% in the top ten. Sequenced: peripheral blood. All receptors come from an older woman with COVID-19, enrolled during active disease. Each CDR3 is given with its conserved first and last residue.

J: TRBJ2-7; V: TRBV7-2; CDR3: CASSLGGSGTREQYF
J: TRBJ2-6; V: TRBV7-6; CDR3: CASSLAWAGTGANVLTF
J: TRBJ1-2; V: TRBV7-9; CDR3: CASSQERLTGDGYTF
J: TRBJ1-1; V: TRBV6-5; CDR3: CASSQGGRLGAFF
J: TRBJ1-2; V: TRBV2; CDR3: CASRDSDSHGYTF
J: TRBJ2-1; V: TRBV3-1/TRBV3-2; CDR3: CASSLAGNNEQFF
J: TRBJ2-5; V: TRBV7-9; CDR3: CASSLLGSASETQYF
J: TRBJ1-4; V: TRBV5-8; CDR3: CASSLAFGRAATNEKLFF
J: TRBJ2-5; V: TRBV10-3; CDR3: CAISASGVAGVVETQYF
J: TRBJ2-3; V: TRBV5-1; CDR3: CASKILDTQYF
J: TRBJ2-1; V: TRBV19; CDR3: CASSQSGPSSYNEQFF
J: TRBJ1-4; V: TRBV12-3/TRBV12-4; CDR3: CASSTVGEKLFF
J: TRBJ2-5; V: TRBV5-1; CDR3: CASSYGGGKETQYF
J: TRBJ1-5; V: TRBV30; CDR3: CAWSRSLYGDQPQHF
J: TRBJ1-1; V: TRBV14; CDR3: CASSPYRGGNTEAFF
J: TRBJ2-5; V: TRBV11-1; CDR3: CASSLVQGQETQYF
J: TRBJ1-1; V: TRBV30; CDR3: CAWSVQVNTEAFF
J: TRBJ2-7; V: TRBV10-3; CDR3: CAIRDLAAERYEQYF
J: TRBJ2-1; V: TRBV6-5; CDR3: CASSLTGGSYNEQFF
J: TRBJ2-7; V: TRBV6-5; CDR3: CASSQDRALLEQYF
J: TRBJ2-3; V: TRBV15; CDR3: CATSRLEGRGRDTQYF
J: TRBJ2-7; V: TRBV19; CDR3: CASSIKQTYEQYF
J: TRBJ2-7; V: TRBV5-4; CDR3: CASSAGQGEAYEQYF
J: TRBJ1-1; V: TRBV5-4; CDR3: CASRFDRNTEAFF
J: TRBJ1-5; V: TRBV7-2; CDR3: CASSHRQGIDPPQHF
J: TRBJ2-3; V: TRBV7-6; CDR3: CASSPLTSGGGTQYF
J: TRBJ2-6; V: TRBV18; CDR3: CASSPGTGVTSGANVLTF
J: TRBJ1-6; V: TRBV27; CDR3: CASRTPDRGYNSPLHF
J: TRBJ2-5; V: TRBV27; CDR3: CASSLRAGTGQETQYF
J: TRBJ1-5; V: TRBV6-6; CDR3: CASSPPGTVNQPQHF
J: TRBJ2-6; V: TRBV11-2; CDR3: CASSNARASGANVLTF
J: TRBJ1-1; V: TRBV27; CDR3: CASQGADLVGTEAFF
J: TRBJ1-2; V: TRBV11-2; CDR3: CASSLGTGGLANYGYTF
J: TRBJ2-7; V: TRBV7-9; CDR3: CASRVTGGSGYEQYF
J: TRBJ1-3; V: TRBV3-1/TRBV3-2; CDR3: CASSQNRGGSGNTIYF
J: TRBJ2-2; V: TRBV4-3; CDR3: CASSGGRGTGELFF
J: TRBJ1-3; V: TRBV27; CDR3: CASQSGTGGNTIYF
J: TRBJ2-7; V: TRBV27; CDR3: CASSPYTGLAGVYEQYF
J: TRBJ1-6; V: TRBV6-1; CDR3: CASSEYWDSDSPLHF
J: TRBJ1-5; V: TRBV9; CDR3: CASSVAEVHQPQHF
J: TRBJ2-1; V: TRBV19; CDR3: CASSTGQNNEQFF
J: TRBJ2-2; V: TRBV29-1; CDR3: CSATAAGRTGELFF
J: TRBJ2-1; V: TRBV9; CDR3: CASSVGVSGGMDEQFF
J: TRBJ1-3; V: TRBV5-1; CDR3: CASSLGTAENTIYF
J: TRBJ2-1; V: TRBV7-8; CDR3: CASSPRTGFEQFF
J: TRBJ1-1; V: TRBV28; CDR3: CASSLFGGANTEAFF
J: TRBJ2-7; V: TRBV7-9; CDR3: CASSLDFSSYEQYF
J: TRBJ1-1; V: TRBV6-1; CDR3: CASSEDQGQGAFF
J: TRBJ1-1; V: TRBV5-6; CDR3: CASSDRTGRRTEAFF